This T cell receptor (beta chain) is drawn from a study of blood T cell repertoires in COVID-19. The CDR3 loop spans 15 amino acids. CDR1 and CDR2 (germline): SGHDN, FVKESK. Losses at the gene ends were 5 bases for V and 5 bases for J; bases not matched to a gene: 8. The data were produced by immunoSEQ multiplex PCR, yet TCRdb's version contains in-frame clones alone and is incomplete. The sample consists of 250,000 or so clones, approximately 89% of them appearing once. The chain joins TRBV14 to TRBJ2-5; TRBD2 aligns across 10 bases. Sequencing input: peripheral blood. The receptor was derived from a woman aged 25 to 39 with COVID-19, enrolled during active disease. Written as DNA, the CDR3 is TGTGCCAGCAGCTGGGGAGCGGGGGGGATGGAGACCCAGTACTTC. Protein: CASSWGAGGMETQYF.